Following are 9 T cell receptor beta chains from one sample sequenced in a study of early T cells in non-severe SARS-CoV-2 infection. TCRdb passed the 5' RACE reads through MiXCR, listing each CDR3 protein once. This sample yields nearly 110,000 distinct CDR3 sequences, of which around 10% are seen a single time; roughly 7.1% belongs to the top ten. Material: whole blood. The receptors derive from an adult who was a healthcare worker with PCR-confirmed SARS-CoV-2 infection or an uninfected control (not recorded which).

This chain links TRBV28 with TRBJ2-4; D ambiguous. The CDR3 length is 18 residues. Germline-derived CDR1 and CDR2 are MDHEN and SYDVKM. The germline V and J ends were trimmed by 6 bases and 0 bases, with 21 bases remaining between them. CDR3 region: CASSLIRAGFLAKNIQYF. CDR3 in DNA: TGTGCCAGCAGCCTAATTAGGGCCGGTTTCCTAGCCAAAAACATTCAGTACTTC.

This sequence joins TRBV7-2 and TRBJ2-2; maybe TRBD2 (6 bases). This CDR3 region has 14 residues. The germline CDR1 and CDR2 sequences are SGHTA and FQGNSA. V lost 3 bases and J lost 8, with 13 bases in between. The CDR3 sequence: CASSFRLEGGELFF. CDR3 sequence (DNA): TGTGCCAGCAGCTTTCGACTAGAGGGAGGGGAGCTGTTTTTT.

J is TRBJ2-1 and V is TRBV7-9; 9 nucleotides match TRBD1. Per the germline V gene, CDR1 is SEHNR and CDR2 is FQNEAQ (reference sequence). J was trimmed by 7 bases and V by 2 bases; bases with no gene match: 12. There are 17 residues in the CDR3. The DNA for the CDR3 is TGTGCCAGCAGCTTAAGGTGGGGGACAGGGAAAGAGAATGAGCAGTTCTTC. This gives the protein CASSLRWGTGKENEQFF.

This clonotype qualifies as medium-sized (0.01 to 0.1%). The J gene is TRBJ2-7, the V gene TRBV6-2 or TRBV6-3; TRBD1 matches 7 bases. CDR1 is MNHEY and CDR2 is SVGEGT in the germline V gene. This CDR3 is 13 amino acids long. J gave up 3 bases and V 6 bases, and 5 bases lay outside the gene matches. The CDR3 DNA sequence: TGTGCCAGCAGCCGGGACAGCCTCTACGAGCAGTACTTC. Protein: CASSRDSLYEQYF.

This clonotype occurred many times. J is TRBJ2-3 and V is TRBV5-6; 7 bases fit TRBD1. CDR1 and CDR2 from the germline V gene are SGHDT and YYEEEE. The CDR3 loop spans 14 amino acids. The J segment lost 2 bases and the V segment lost 7 bases, leaving 7 bases of the junction unmatched. In DNA, the CDR3 is TGTGCCAGCCTAGAGGACAGGATCACAGATACGCAGTATTTT. Its translation is CASLEDRITDTQYF.

This clonotype appeared many times. V and J are TRBV28 and TRBJ2-1, with TRBD2 identical over 13 bases. Germline-derived CDR1 and CDR2 are MDHEN and SYDVKM. CDR3 length: 19 amino acids. Trimming removed 5 bases from V and 5 bases from J; junction bases left unmatched: 15. Here the CDR3 DNA reads TGTGCCAGCAGTCGCCTACTAGCGGGAGGGCCTGTGAGGGACAATGAGCAGTTCTTC. As protein: CASSRLLAGGPVRDNEQFF.

The chain uses TRBV11-2 and TRBJ2-3, with D possibly matching TRBD2 (5 bases). Germline V gene sequence: CDR1 SGHAT, CDR2 FQNNGV. The CDR3 is made up of 17 amino acids. V lost 1 base, J lost 2 bases, and 16 bases lay in between. CDR3 region: CASSLAPSGPYTDTQYF. The CDR3 DNA sequence: TGTGCCAGCAGCTTAGCCCCCAGCGGCCCTTACACAGATACGCAGTATTTT.

In its sample, this clonotype was seen many times. In DNA, the CDR3 is TGTGCCAGCAGCACACTAGCGCTAGAGGGAAATGAGCAGTTCTTC. Its protein is CASSTLALEGNEQFF. The chain couples TRBV11-2 to TRBJ2-1; TRBD2 matches 7 bases. This CDR3 is 15 amino acids long. Germline loops: CDR1 SGHAT, CDR2 FQNNGV. J gave up 7 bases and V 5 bases, and 11 bases lay outside the gene matches.

The V and J genes are TRBV7-8 and TRBJ2-2, with 7 bases fitting TRBD2. V shed 3 bases, J shed 8 bases, and the junction held 6 bases outside the gene matches. Germline-derived CDR1 and CDR2 are SGHVS and FQNEAQ. The CDR3 extends over 14 amino acids. This chain's CDR3 is CASSFGGSGGELFF. The CDR3 DNA follows: TGTGCCAGCAGCTTTGGCGGGAGCGGGGGGGAGCTGTTTTTT.